The 8 T cell receptor beta chains below come from one sample, sequenced in a study of T cells in Graves' hyperthyroidism and ophthalmopathy (dated by TCRdb to between 2019 and 2020). The method was multiplex PCR. TCRdb lists the instrument as Illumina HiSeq 2000. TCR beta CDR3 regions were amplified from RNA transcripts. The first round of RT-PCR for the TCR CDR3 was performed with the HTBI primer set and the Qiagen OneStep RT-PCR kit. Starting from the raw public reads, TCRdb applied fastp trimming at Q25, assembled clones with MiXCR and retained in-frame beta chains. One record per CDR3 amino acid sequence lists the most common genes and DNA. The sample data list 600,000 to 650,000 distinct CDR3 sequences, and roughly 15% of these were observed just once. The ten largest account for around 4% of the sample. Sequencing was done on a sample of blood. These receptors were collected from a woman in her twenties or thirties with Graves' hyperthyroidism.

This clonotype was detected only a few times. An end of the junction differs from the germline gene, which may be a read error. This chain connects TRBV7-9 to TRBJ1-1; tentative D call: TRBD1 (6 bases). The V gene's germline CDR1 is SEHNR and CDR2 FQNEAQ (reference sequence). CDR3 size: 15 residues. CDR3 nucleotides: TGCGCCAGCAGCCAACCCATAGGACAGCGAACTGAAGCTTTCTTT. Its protein product is CASSQPIGQRTEAFF.

J is TRBJ2-1 and V is TRBV6-2 or TRBV6-3; D is unresolved. V was trimmed by 0 bases and J by 7 bases, leaving 7 bases between them. The CDR3 is 13 residues long. Germline CDR1 reads MNHEY; CDR2 reads SVGEGT. CDR3 residues: CASSYSQLNEQFF. The CDR3 nucleotides are TGTGCCAGCAGTTACTCTCAACTGAATGAGCAGTTCTTC.

The sample holds many counts of this clonotype. The genes are TRBV11-2 and TRBJ1-1, with D tentatively TRBD1 (6 bases). This CDR3 contains 14 residues. The V and J ends lost 1 base and 4 bases respectively, with 10 bases between them. The V gene's germline CDR1 is SGHAT and CDR2 FQNNGV. For the CDR3, the DNA is TGTGCCAGCAGCTTAGTACAGGGAGGCACTGAAGCTTTCTTT. Amino acid sequence: CASSLVQGGTEAFF.

The V call is TRBV4-1, the J call TRBJ1-5; 9 positions match TRBD1. The V segment lost 7 bases and the J segment 4 bases; nucleotides outside the gene matches: 11. Germline loops: CDR1 MGHRA, CDR2 YSYEKL. The CDR3 length is 16 residues. CDR3 DNA sequence: TGCGCCAGCACCGATTTTCCGGGACAGGGAAATCAGCCCCAGCATTTT. Translation: CASTDFPGQGNQPQHF.

This clonotype was seen ten or more times. This sequence joins TRBV20-1 and TRBJ2-3, with D unclear. In germline, CDR1 is DFQATT, CDR2 SNEGSKA (reference sequence). This CDR3 has 12 amino acids. Trimming took 1 base from V and 3 from J, leaving 5 bases between them. The CDR3 sequence is CSARVGTDTQYF. CDR3 DNA: TGCAGTGCTAGAGTCGGGACAGATACGCAGTATTTT.

Only a few counts were recorded for this clonotype. The chain carries TRBV9 and TRBJ2-3; TRBD2 agrees at 9 bases. The CDR3 runs to 16 residues. The germline CDR1 and CDR2 sequences are SGDLS and YYNGEE. The V gene end was trimmed by 0 bases and the J gene end by 2 bases; junction bases not matched to a gene: 4. The CDR3 protein is CASSVEVAGDTDTQYF. The CDR3 nucleotides read TGTGCCAGCAGCGTAGAGGTAGCGGGAGACACAGATACGCAGTATTTT.

The chain recombines TRBV7-2 with TRBJ1-4; D not resolved. Looked up from germline, CDR1 is SGHTA and CDR2 is FQGNSA. The V and J ends lost 4 bases and 8 bases respectively, with 14 bases between them. CDR3 length equals 14 residues. For the CDR3, the DNA is TGTGCCAGCAGCTCTGGGATGCTGAGAGAAAAACTGTTTTTT. Its protein product is CASSSGMLREKLFF.

Ten or more counts support this clonotype. This sequence joins TRBV6-2 or TRBV6-3 and TRBJ2-1, with D perhaps TRBD1 (5 bases). The CDR3 is 12 residues long. Germline CDR1 MNHEY, CDR2 SVGEGT. V was shortened by 2 bases and J by 7 bases, with 6 bases between the two germline ends. For the CDR3, the DNA is TGTGCCAGCAGTTACAGGGGTAATGAGCAGTTCTTC. Translating gives CASSYRGNEQFF.